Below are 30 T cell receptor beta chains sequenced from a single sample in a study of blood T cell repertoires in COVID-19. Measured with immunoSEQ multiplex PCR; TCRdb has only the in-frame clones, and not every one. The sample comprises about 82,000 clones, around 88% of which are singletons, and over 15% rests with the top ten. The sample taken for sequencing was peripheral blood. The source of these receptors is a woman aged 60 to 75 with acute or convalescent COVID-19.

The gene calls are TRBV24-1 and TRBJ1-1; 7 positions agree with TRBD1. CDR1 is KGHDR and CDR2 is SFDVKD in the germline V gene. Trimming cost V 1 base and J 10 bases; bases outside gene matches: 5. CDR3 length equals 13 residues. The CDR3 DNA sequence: TGTGCCACCAGTGATTTAACAGGGGCTCGAGCTTTCTTT. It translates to CATSDLTGARAFF.

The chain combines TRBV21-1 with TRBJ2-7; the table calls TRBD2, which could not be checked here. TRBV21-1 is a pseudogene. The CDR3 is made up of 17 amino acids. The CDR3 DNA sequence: TGTGCCAGCAGCAAAGCCCCTTCTAGCGGGGGAGCCTACGAGCAGTACTTC. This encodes CASSKAPSSGGAYEQYF.

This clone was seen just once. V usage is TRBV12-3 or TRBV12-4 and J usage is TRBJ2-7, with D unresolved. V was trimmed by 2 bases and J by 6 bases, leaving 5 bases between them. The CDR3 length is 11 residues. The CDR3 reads CASSLSGEQYF. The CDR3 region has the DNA TGTGCCAGCAGTTTATCCGGCGAGCAGTACTTC.

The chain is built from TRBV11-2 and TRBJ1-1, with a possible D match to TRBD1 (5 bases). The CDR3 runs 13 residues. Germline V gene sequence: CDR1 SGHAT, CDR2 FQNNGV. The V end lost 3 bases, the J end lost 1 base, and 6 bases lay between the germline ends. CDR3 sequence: CASSFRANTEAFF. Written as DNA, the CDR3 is TGTGCCAGCAGCTTCAGGGCGAACACTGAAGCTTTCTTT.

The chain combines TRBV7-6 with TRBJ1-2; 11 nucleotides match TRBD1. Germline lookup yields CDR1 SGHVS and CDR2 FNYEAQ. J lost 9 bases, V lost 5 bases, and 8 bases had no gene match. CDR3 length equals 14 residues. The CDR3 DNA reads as TGTGCCAGCAGCCAAGGACAGGGGGCAATAAGCTACACCTTC. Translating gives CASSQGQGAISYTF.

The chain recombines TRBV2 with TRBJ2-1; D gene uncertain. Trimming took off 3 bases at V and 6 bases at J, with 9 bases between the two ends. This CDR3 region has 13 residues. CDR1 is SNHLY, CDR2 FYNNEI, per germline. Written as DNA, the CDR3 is TGTGCCAGCAGTGACCCCGGGTTCAATGAGCAGTTCTTC. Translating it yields CASSDPGFNEQFF.

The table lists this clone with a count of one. CDR3 sequence: CASSQGQPGLTDTQYF. CDR3 DNA sequence: TGTGCCAGCAGCCAAGGTCAGCCGGGTCTCACAGATACGCAGTATTTT. The rearrangement uses TRBV4-2 and TRBJ2-3; D not certain. Trimming removed 1 base at V and 2 bases at J, with 13 bases between. The CDR3 is made up of 16 amino acids. Germline-derived CDR1 and CDR2 are LGHNA and YNFKEQ.

In DNA, the CDR3 is TGTGCCAGCAGCTTGTACGGCAGGGGGTACGAGCAGTACTTC. Its translation is CASSLYGRGYEQYF. The V gene is TRBV5-8, the J gene TRBJ2-7; 7 bases agree with TRBD1. V shed 1 base and J 4 bases; nucleotides not matched to a gene: 5. The CDR3 is 14 amino acids. The germline V gene has CDR1 SGHTS and CDR2 YDEGEE.

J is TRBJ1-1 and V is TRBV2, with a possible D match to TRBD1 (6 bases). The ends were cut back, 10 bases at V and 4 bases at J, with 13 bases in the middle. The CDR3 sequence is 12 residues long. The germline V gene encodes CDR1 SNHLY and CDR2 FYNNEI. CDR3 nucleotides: TGTGCCACCGTACAGGGTGTCACTGAAGCTTTCTTT. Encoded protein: CATVQGVTEAFF.

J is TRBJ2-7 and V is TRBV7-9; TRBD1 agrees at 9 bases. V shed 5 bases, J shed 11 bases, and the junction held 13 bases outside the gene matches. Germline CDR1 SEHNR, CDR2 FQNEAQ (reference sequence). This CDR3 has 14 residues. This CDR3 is CASSQAESRTGEYF. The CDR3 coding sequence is TGTGCCAGCAGCCAGGCGGAAAGTCGGACAGGGGAGTACTTC. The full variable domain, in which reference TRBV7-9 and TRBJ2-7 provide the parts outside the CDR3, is DTGVSQNPRHKITKRGQNVTFRCDPISEHNRLYWYRQTLGQGPEFLTYFQNEAQLEKSRLLSDRFSAERPKGSFSTLEIQRTEQGDSAMYLCASSQAESRTGEYFGPGTRLTVT.

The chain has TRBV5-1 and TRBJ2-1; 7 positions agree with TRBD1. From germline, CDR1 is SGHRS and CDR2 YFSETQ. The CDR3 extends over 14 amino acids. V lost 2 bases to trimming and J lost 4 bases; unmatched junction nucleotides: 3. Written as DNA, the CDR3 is TGCGCCAGCAGCTTAGACAGGGTATACAATGAGCAGTTCTTC. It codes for CASSLDRVYNEQFF.

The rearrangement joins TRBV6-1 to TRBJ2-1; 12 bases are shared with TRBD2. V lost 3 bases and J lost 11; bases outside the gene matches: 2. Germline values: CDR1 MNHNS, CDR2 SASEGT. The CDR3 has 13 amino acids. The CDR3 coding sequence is TGTGCCAGCAGTGAGGGACTAGCGGGTAAGCAGTTCTTC. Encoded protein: CASSEGLAGKQFF.

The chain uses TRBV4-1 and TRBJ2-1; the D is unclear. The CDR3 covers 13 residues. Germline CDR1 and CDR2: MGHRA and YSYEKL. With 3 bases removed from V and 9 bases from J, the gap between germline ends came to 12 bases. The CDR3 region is CASSQVFLGEQFF. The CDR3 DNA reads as TGCGCCAGCAGCCAGGTATTCCTCGGTGAGCAGTTCTTC.

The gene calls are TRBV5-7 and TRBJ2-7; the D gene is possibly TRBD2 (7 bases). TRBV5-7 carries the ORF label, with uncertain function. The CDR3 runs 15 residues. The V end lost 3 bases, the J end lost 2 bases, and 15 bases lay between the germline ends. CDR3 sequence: CASSYVGGRPYEQYF. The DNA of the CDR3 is TGTGCCAGCAGCTACGTCGGGGGGCGCCCCTACGAGCAGTACTTC.

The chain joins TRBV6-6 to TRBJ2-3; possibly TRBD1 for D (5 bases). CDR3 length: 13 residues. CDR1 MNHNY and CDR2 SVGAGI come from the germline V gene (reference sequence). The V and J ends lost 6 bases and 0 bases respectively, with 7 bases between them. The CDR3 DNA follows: TGTGCCAGCAGCACAGGTAGCACAGATACGCAGTATTTT. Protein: CASSTGSTDTQYF.

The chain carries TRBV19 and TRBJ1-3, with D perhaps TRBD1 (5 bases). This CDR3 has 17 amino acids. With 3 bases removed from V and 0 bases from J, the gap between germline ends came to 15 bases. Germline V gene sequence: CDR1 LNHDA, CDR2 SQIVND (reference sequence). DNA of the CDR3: TGTGCCAGTAGTATTAGCGGGGCCCAGAACTCTGGAAACACCATATATTTT. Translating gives CASSISGAQNSGNTIYF.

The CDR3 DNA follows: TGCGCCAGCAGCCTGGACTGGAACACCGGGGAGCTGTTTTTT. This sequence encodes CASSLDWNTGELFF. This sequence joins TRBV10-1 and TRBJ2-2, with TRBD2 as a possible D gene (5 bases). V lost 6 bases, J lost 1 base, and 9 bases lay in between. Germline V gene data show CDR1 as WNHNN and CDR2 as SYGVQD (reference sequence). The CDR3 loop spans 14 amino acids.

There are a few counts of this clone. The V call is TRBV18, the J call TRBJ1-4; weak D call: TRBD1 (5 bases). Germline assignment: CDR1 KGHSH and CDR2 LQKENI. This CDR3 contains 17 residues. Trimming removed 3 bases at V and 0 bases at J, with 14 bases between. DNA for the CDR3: TGTGCCAGCTCACCGACAGCCGAACTTGCAACTAATGAAAAACTGTTTTTT. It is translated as CASSPTAELATNEKLFF.

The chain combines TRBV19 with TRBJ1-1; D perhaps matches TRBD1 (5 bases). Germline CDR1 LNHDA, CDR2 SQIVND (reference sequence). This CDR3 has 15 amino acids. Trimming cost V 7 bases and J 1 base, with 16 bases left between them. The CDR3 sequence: CASKPQDTRNTEAFF. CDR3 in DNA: TGTGCCAGTAAACCTCAGGACACACGGAACACTGAAGCTTTCTTT.

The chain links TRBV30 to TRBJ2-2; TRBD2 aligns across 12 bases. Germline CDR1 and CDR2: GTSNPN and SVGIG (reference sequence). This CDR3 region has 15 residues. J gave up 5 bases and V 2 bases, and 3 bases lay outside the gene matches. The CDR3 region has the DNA TGTGCCTGGAGTCCAGGACTAGCGGGGACCGGGGAGCTGTTTTTT. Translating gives CAWSPGLAGTGELFF.

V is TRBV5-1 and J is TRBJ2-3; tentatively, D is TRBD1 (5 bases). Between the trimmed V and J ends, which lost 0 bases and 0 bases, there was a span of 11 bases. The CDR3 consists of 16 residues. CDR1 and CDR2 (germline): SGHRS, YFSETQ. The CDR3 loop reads CASSLVGLPSTDTQYF. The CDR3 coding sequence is TGCGCCAGCAGCTTGGTGGGGCTACCGAGCACAGATACGCAGTATTTT.

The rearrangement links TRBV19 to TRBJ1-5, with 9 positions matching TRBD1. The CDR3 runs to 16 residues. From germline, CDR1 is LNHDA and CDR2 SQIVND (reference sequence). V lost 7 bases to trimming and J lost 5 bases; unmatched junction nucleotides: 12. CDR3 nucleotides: TGTGCCAGTAACACCCGAGACAGGGGGGAAGATCAGCCCCAGCATTTT. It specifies CASNTRDRGEDQPQHF.

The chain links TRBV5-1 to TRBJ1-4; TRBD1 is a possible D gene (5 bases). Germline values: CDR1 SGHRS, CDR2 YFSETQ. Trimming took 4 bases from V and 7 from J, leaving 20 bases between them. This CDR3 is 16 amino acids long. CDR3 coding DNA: TGCGCCAGCAGCCCAGGGAGGAATGCCCTCACTGAAAAACTGTTTTTT. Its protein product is CASSPGRNALTEKLFF. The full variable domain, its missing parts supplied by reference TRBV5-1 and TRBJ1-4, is KAGVTQTPRYLIKTRGQQVTLSCSPISGHRSVSWYQQTPGQGLQFLFEYFSETQRNKGNFPGRFSGRQFSNSRSEMNVSTLELGDSALYLCASSPGRNALTEKLFFGSGTQLSVL.

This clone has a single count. The CDR3 sequence is CASSGRGGPYEQYF. CDR3 nucleotides: TGTGCCAGCAGTGGGCGAGGGGGCCCTTACGAGCAGTACTTC. The gene calls are TRBV2 and TRBJ2-7; TRBD1 aligns across 7 bases. Per the germline V gene, CDR1 is SNHLY and CDR2 is FYNNEI. CDR3 length equals 14 residues. V was pared by 4 bases and J by 4 bases, with 7 bases of the junction left unmatched.

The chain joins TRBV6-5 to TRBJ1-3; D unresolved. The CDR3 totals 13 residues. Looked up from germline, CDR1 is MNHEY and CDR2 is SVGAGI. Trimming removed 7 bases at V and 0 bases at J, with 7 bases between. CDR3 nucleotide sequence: TGTGCCAGCAACCCAGACTCTGGAAACACCATATATTTT. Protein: CASNPDSGNTIYF.

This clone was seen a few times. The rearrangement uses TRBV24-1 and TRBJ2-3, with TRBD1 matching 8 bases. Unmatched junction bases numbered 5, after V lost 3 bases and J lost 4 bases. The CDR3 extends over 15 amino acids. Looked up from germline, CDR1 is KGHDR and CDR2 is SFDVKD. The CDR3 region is CATSDAGQGPDTQYF. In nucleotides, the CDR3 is TGTGCCACCAGTGATGCCGGACAGGGACCAGATACGCAGTATTTT.

CDR3 amino acids: CASSYTTGGRDGYTF. In DNA form, the CDR3 reads TGTGCCAGCAGTTACACGACAGGGGGGCGGGATGGCTACACCTTC. This sequence joins TRBV6-6 and TRBJ1-2, with 9 nucleotides matching TRBD1. The CDR3 spans 15 residues. Germline-derived CDR1 and CDR2 are MNHNY and SVGAGI (reference sequence). Losses at the gene ends were 2 bases for V and 6 bases for J; bases not matched to a gene: 7.

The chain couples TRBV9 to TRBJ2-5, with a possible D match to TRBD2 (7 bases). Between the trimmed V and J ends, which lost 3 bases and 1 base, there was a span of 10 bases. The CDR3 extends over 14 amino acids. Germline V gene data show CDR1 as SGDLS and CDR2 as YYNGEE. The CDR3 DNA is TGTGCCAGCAGCGAGGGGGGGGCCCAAGAGACCCAGTACTTC. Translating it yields CASSEGGAQETQYF.

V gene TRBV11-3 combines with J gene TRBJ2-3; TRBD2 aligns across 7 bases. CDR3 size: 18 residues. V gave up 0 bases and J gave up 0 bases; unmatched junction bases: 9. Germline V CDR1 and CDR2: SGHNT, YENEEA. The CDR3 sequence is CASSLEGSSGVSTDTQYF. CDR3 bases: TGTGCCAGCAGCTTAGAAGGGTCTAGCGGAGTTAGCACAGATACGCAGTATTTT.

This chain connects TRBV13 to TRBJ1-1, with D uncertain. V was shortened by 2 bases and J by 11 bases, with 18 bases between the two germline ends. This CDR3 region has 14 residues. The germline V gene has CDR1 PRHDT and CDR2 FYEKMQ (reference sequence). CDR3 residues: CASSLSSPQREAFF. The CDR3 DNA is TGTGCCAGCAGCTTATCCTCCCCTCAGCGCGAGGCTTTCTTT.